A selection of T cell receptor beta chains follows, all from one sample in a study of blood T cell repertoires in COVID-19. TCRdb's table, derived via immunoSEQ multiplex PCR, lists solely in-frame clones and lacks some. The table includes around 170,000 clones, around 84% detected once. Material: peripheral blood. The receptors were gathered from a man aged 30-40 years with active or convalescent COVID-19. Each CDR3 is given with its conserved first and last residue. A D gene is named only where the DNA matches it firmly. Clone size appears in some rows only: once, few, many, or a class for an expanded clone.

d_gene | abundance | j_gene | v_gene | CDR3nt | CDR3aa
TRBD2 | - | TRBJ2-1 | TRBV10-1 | TGCGCCAGCAGCCCAAAGAGACTAGCGCCATCCTACAATGAGCAGTTCTTC | CASSPKRLAPSYNEQFF
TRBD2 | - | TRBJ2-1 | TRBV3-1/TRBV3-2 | TGTGCCAGCAGCCAAGTCCCGGGGGGGTCCAATGAGCAGTTCTTC | CASSQVPGGSNEQFF
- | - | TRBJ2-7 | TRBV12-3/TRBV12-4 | TGTGCCAGCAGTTTGTATTTGGGCTCCCATGTGTTC | CASSLYLGSHVF
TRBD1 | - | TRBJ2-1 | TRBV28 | TGTGCCCTCAGAGGGACAGGGGCTGACAATGAGCAGTTCTTC | CALRGTGADNEQFF
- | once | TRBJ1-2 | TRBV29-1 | TGCAGCGCTGGATCCGACAGGCCGAACTATGGCTACACCTTC | CSAGSDRPNYGYTF
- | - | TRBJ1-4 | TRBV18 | TGTGCCAGCTCACCCCCTGTAGTCCGGGAGGGTAATGAAAAACTGTTTTTT | CASSPPVVREGNEKLFF
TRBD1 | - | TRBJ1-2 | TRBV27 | TGTGCCAGCAAGGACCTAGGGACAGGGGTTTATGGCTACACCTTC | CASKDLGTGVYGYTF
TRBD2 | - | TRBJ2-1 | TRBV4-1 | TGCGCCAGCAGCCAAGCCCCGGGACTAGCCCACAATGAGCAGTTCTTC | CASSQAPGLAHNEQFF
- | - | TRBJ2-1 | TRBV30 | TGCGCAGGGGTGCACAATGAGCAGTTCTTC | CAGVHNEQFF
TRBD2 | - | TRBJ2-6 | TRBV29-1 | TGCAGCTTTACCCGGGGGGGATCGAGCTCTGGGGCCAACGTCCTGACTTTC | CSFTRGGSSSGANVLTF
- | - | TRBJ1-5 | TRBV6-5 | TGTGCCAGCATAGCGGGAGACCCAGCAAGGCCCCAGCATTTT | CASIAGDPARPQHF
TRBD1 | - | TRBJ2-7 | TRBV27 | TGTGCCAGCAGTGCGTGGACAGGTGGAGCCTACGAGCAGTACTTC | CASSAWTGGAYEQYF